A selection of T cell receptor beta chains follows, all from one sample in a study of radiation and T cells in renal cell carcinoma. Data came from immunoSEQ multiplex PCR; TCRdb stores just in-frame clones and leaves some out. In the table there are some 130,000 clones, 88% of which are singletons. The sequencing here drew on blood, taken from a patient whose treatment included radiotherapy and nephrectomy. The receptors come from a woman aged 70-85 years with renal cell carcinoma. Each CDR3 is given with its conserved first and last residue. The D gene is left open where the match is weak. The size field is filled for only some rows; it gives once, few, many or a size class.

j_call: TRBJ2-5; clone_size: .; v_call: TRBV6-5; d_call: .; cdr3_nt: TGTGCCAGCAGTTCCGAACAAACAGAGACCCAGTACTTC; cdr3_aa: CASSSEQTETQYF
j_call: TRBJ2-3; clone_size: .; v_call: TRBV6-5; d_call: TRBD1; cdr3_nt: TGTGCCAGCAGTTACAGGACAGGGGGAACAGATACGCAGTATTTT; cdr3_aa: CASSYRTGGTDTQYF
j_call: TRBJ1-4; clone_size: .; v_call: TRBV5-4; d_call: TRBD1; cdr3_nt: TGTGCCAGCAGCTTTACAGGGGGCACTGAAAAACTGTTTTTT; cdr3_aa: CASSFTGGTEKLFF
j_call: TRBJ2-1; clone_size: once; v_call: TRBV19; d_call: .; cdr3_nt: TGTGCCAGTAGTATATCAGGGGAATCCTACAATGAGCAGTTCTTC; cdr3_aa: CASSISGESYNEQFF
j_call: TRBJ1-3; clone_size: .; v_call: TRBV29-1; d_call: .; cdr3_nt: TGCAGCGTTGGCCGGGACCTTGGAAACACCATATATTTT; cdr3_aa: CSVGRDLGNTIYF
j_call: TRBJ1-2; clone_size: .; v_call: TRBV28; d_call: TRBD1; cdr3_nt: TGTGCCAGCAGTGCCTTGGGACAGGGGGCGCGGATTAACGGTGGCTACACCTTC; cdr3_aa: CASSALGQGARINGGYTF
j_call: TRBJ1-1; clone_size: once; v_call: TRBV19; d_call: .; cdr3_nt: TGTGCCAGTAGAATAAGACCGGGACTGAGAGCCAGGAACACTGAAGCTTTCTTT; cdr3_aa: CASRIRPGLRARNTEAFF
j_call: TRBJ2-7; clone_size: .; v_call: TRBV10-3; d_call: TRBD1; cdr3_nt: TGTGCCATCAGGGTACCGGGACAGGGGGCCGAGCAGTACTTC; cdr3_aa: CAIRVPGQGAEQYF
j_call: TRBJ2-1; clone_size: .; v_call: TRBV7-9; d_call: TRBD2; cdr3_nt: TGTGCCAGCAGCCTTAGCGGGGGGAGGGATGAGCAGTTCTTC; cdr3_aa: CASSLSGGRDEQFF
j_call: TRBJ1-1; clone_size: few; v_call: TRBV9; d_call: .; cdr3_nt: TGTGCCAGCAGCGTAGAACAGATGAACACTGAAGCTTTCTTT; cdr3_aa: CASSVEQMNTEAFF
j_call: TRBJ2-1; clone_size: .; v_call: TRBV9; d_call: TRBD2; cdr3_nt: TGTGCCAGCAGCGTAAGCGGGGCCACGGGGAATGAGCAGTTCTTC; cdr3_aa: CASSVSGATGNEQFF
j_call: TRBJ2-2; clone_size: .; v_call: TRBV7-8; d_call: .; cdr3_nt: TGTGCCAGCAACAGCTTCGGCAGGGGGCGGGGGTTCACCGGGGAGCTGTTTTTT; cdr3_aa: CASNSFGRGRGFTGELFF
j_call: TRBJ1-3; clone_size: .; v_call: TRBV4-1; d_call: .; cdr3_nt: TGCGCCAGCAGCCAAGTGCACTCTGGAAACACCATATATTTT; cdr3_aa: CASSQVHSGNTIYF
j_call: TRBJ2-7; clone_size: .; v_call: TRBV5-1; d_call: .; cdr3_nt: TGCGCCAGCAGCGTCCACGGACCGGTAGGGTACGGGCAGTACTTC; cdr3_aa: CASSVHGPVGYGQYF